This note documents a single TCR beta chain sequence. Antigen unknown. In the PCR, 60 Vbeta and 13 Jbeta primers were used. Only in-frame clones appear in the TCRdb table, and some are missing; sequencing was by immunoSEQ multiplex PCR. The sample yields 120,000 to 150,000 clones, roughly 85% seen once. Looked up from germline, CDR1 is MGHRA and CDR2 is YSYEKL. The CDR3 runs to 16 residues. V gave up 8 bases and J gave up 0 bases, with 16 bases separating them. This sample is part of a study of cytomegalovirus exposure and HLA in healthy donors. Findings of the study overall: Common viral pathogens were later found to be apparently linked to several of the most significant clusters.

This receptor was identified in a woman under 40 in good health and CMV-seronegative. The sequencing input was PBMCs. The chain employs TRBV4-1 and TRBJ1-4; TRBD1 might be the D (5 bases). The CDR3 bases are TGCGCCAGCTCCAGGGATTTTGGGGCAACTAATGAAAAACTGTTTTTT. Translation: CASSRDFGATNEKLFF.